The clone carrying this T cell receptor (beta chain) was observed once. Germline V gene sequence: CDR1 LNHDA, CDR2 SQIVND (reference sequence). This CDR3 is built from 15 residues. V was pared by 3 bases and J by 4 bases, with 2 bases of the junction left unmatched. This entry is derived from a study of blood T cell repertoires in COVID-19. Study background: Acute-phase and convalescent COVID-19 samples originated in the United States, Italy and Spain.

The method was immunoSEQ multiplex PCR; TCRdb's version includes in-frame clones alone and lacks a portion of them. Of around 57,000 clones in the sample, 90% are singletons; the top ten hold 3.5% to 5%. The chain is built from TRBV19 and TRBJ1-4; 10 bases line up with TRBD1. The sample taken for sequencing was peripheral blood. The receptor's source is a man aged 50 to 59 with acute or convalescent COVID-19. The CDR3 DNA sequence: TGTGCCAGTAGTATTCGGACAGGGGGTAATGAAAAACTGTTTTTT. As protein: CASSIRTGGNEKLFF.